Listed below are T cell receptor beta chains from one sample, sequenced in a study of cytomegalovirus exposure and HLA in healthy donors. Sequencing used immunoSEQ multiplex PCR; TCRdb keeps in-frame clones, though not all of them. The sample has about 160,000 clones, approximately 80% seen once. Sequencing was carried out using PBMCs. The receptors were sampled from a man in his forties or fifties in good health and CMV-seropositive. Each CDR3 is given with its conserved first and last residue. D genes are given only for firm matches. Not all rows give a size; the values are once, few, many and, for expanded clones, a class.

cdr3_length,v_call,j_call,clone_size,d_call,cdr3_aa,cdr3_nt
15,TRBV11-2,TRBJ2-1,NA,TRBD1,CASSFPGQGDNEQFF,TGTGCCAGCAGCTTCCCGGGACAGGGCGACAATGAGCAGTTCTTC
13,TRBV12-5,TRBJ1-1,once,NA,CASGLGLDTEAFF,TGTGCTAGTGGTTTGGGACTGGACACTGAAGCTTTCTTT
15,TRBV5-6,TRBJ1-5,NA,TRBD1,CASSRDSNSNQPQHF,TGTGCCAGCAGCCGGGACAGCAATAGCAATCAGCCCCAGCATTTT
11,TRBV30,TRBJ2-5,few,NA,CAWSVQETQYF,TGTGCCTGGAGTGTACAGGAGACCCAGTACTTC
12,TRBV7-3,TRBJ2-3,NA,NA,CASSLATDTQYF,TGTGCCAGCAGCTTAGCGACAGATACGCAGTATTTT
15,TRBV10-3,TRBJ1-2,few,TRBD1,CAISEGTGHNYGYTF,TGTGCCATCAGTGAAGGGACAGGACATAACTATGGCTACACCTTC
15,TRBV18,TRBJ1-1,NA,NA,CASSPVAGSGTEAFF,TGTGCCAGCTCACCGGTCGCCGGCTCAGGCACTGAAGCTTTCTTT
16,TRBV15,TRBJ1-5,NA,NA,CATSRGLAADVEPQHF,TGTGCCACCAGCAGAGGCCTGGCGGCCGACGTCGAGCCCCAGCATTTT
13,TRBV18,TRBJ1-1,once,NA,CASSLGENTEAFF,TGTGCCAGCTCACTAGGGGAGAACACTGAAGCTTTCTTT
13,TRBV9,TRBJ2-5,NA,TRBD1,CASSADRGETQYF,TGTGCCAGCAGCGCGGACAGGGGAGAGACCCAGTACTTC
14,TRBV5-1,TRBJ2-5,NA,NA,CASSSQGRQETQYF,TGCGCCAGCAGCTCACAGGGGAGGCAGGAGACCCAGTACTTC
18,TRBV5-1,TRBJ2-1,once,TRBD2,CASSLASGGLTEYNEQFF,TGCGCCAGCAGCTTGGCTAGCGGGGGCCTTACCGAATATAATGAGCAGTTCTTC
15,TRBV6-6,TRBJ2-1,NA,TRBD2,CASSLPGTRSNEQFF,TGTGCCAGCAGTCTGCCCGGGACTAGGTCCAATGAGCAGTTCTTC
15,TRBV5-1,TRBJ1-4,NA,NA,CASSKNGLRGEKLFF,TGCGCCAGCAGCAAAAACGGGTTAAGGGGCGAAAAACTGTTTTTT
13,TRBV12-5,TRBJ1-1,NA,TRBD1,CASGLAGTAEAFF,TGTGCTAGTGGTTTGGCTGGGACAGCTGAAGCTTTCTTT
16,TRBV7-9,TRBJ2-7,NA,TRBD2,CSSSTRTGTSFYEQYF,TGTTCCAGCAGCACTCGTACCGGGACTAGCTTCTACGAGCAGTACTTC
15,TRBV5-4,TRBJ2-1,NA,TRBD2,CASSLQLAGVNEQFF,TGTGCCAGCAGCTTGCAACTAGCGGGAGTCAATGAGCAGTTCTTC
14,TRBV5-1,TRBJ1-1,NA,NA,CASSLPTGNTEAFF,TGCGCCAGCAGCTTGCCGACAGGGAACACTGAAGCTTTCTTT
14,TRBV7-2,TRBJ2-7,few,NA,CASSLAGPTYEQYF,TGTGCCAGCAGCTTAGCTGGGCCCACCTACGAGCAGTACTTC
13,TRBV2,TRBJ1-4,NA,TRBD1,CASSEDRREKLFF,TGTGCCAGCAGTGAGGACAGGCGCGAAAAACTGTTTTTT
15,TRBV7-9,TRBJ2-1,NA,NA,CSSSSSLRGRTEQFF,TGTTCCAGCAGCTCCAGTCTCAGGGGACGAACTGAGCAGTTCTTC
14,TRBV28,TRBJ1-1,NA,NA,CASSLGARGTEAFF,TGTGCCAGCAGTTTAGGGGCCAGGGGAACTGAAGCTTTCTTT
16,TRBV14,TRBJ1-4,NA,NA,CASSQGFGTSDGKLFF,TGTGCCAGCAGCCAAGGCTTTGGGACATCCGACGGAAAACTGTTTTTT
15,TRBV30,TRBJ2-2,NA,NA,CAWSGYGGPTGELFF,TGTGCCTGGAGCGGTTACGGGGGGCCCACCGGGGAGCTGTTTTTT
13,TRBV2,TRBJ2-5,few,NA,CASSGNSQETQYF,TGTGCCAGCAGTGGCAACAGCCAAGAGACCCAGTACTTC
13,TRBV7-9,TRBJ1-2,NA,NA,CASSPPGGYGYTF,TGTGCCAGCAGCCCCCCCGGGGGATATGGCTACACCTTC
12,TRBV11-2,TRBJ2-3,NA,NA,CASSLSTDTQYF,TGTGCCAGCAGCCTAAGCACAGATACGCAGTATTTT
15,TRBV29-1,TRBJ2-1,NA,NA,CSVEGLGGLANEQFF,TGCAGCGTTGAAGGGTTGGGGGGGCTTGCGAATGAGCAGTTCTTC
18,TRBV28,TRBJ2-1,NA,TRBD2,CASSPRTSGRAGYNEQFF,TGTGCCAGCAGTCCGCGGACTAGCGGGAGGGCCGGCTACAATGAGCAGTTCTTC
16,TRBV7-9,TRBJ2-1,NA,TRBD1,CASSPPDRGLVNEQFF,TGTGCCAGCAGCCCCCCAGACAGGGGGCTGGTCAATGAGCAGTTCTTC
13,TRBV14,TRBJ2-4,NA,NA,CASSPLGPGIQYF,TGTGCCAGCAGCCCCTTGGGGCCTGGCATTCAGTACTTC
15,TRBV7-8,TRBJ2-1,NA,TRBD1,CASSPRDREYNEQFF,TGTGCCAGCAGCCCCCGGGACAGGGAGTACAATGAGCAGTTCTTC
15,TRBV6-5,TRBJ1-5,NA,TRBD1,CASSPTDRGDQPQHF,TGTGCCAGCAGTCCTACCGACAGGGGAGATCAGCCCCAGCATTTT
15,TRBV5-1,TRBJ2-7,NA,TRBD2,CASSALAGMSYEQYF,TGCGCCAGCAGTGCCCTAGCGGGAATGTCCTACGAGCAGTACTTC
12,TRBV28,TRBJ1-5,NA,NA,CASREGVQPQHF,TGTGCCAGCAGGGAAGGGGTTCAGCCCCAGCATTTT
15,TRBV28,TRBJ2-7,NA,TRBD1,CASSHRGRYAYEQYF,TGTGCCAGCAGTCACAGGGGGCGTTATGCCTACGAGCAGTACTTC
10,TRBV28,TRBJ1-5,once,NA,CASNNRPQHF,TGTGCCAGCAATAACAGACCCCAGCATTTT
17,TRBV12-2,TRBJ2-3,NA,NA,CASRLVLRGGPPDTQYF,TGTGCAAGTCGCTTAGTCTTACGGGGGGGGCCCCCAGATACGCAGTATTTT
14,TRBV7-6,TRBJ2-7,NA,TRBD2,CASSSGLEIYEQYF,TGTGCCAGCAGCTCCGGACTAGAAATTTACGAGCAGTACTTC
15,TRBV7-9,TRBJ2-7,NA,NA,CASSSATRATYEQYF,TGTGCCAGCAGTTCAGCCACGAGGGCGACCTACGAGCAGTACTTC
16,TRBV27,TRBJ2-1,NA,TRBD1,CASSLLRGSSYNEQFF,TGTGCCAGCAGTTTGCTCAGGGGGAGCTCCTACAATGAGCAGTTCTTC
17,TRBV28,TRBJ2-5,NA,NA,CASSLRAGGGTGETQYF,TGTGCCAGCAGTTTACGTGCCGGCGGCGGGACTGGGGAGACCCAGTACTTC
15,TRBV19,TRBJ1-5,NA,NA,CASSLTLLSNQPQHF,TGTGCCAGTAGTTTGACACTCCTTAGCAATCAGCCCCAGCATTTT
16,TRBV5-6,TRBJ1-1,NA,NA,CASSLGRGRRNTEAFF,TGTGCCAGCAGCTTGGGAAGGGGCAGGAGGAACACTGAAGCTTTCTTT
14,TRBV7-9,TRBJ1-2,NA,NA,CASSLKVGGYGYTF,TGTGCCAGCAGCTTAAAGGTGGGAGGCTATGGCTACACCTTC
15,TRBV7-9,TRBJ2-7,NA,TRBD1,CSSSFSQGASYEQYF,TGTTCCAGCAGCTTCAGTCAGGGGGCCTCCTACGAGCAGTACTTC
14,TRBV5-1,TRBJ1-3,NA,NA,CASSLAESRNTIYF,TGCGCCAGCAGCTTGGCGGAGTCAAGAAACACCATATATTTT
13,TRBV6-5,TRBJ1-1,few,NA,CASRLGGHTEAFF,TGTGCCAGCAGGCTGGGGGGACACACTGAAGCTTTCTTT
16,TRBV28,TRBJ2-7,few,TRBD1,CASSPTGQVLPYEQYF,TGTGCCAGCAGTCCAACGGGACAGGTCCTTCCCTACGAGCAGTACTTC
13,TRBV9,TRBJ1-2,NA,NA,CASSVRQEYGYTF,TGTGCCAGCAGCGTACGGCAGGAATATGGCTACACCTTC
14,TRBV10-3,TRBJ1-2,NA,NA,CAIRSGTLGNGYTF,TGTGCCATCAGGAGCGGGACGTTAGGGAATGGCTACACCTTC
14,TRBV6-1,TRBJ1-4,NA,TRBD1,CASSTGQTNEKLFF,TGTGCCAGCAGTACGGGACAGACAAATGAAAAACTGTTTTTT
14,TRBV6-5,TRBJ1-2,NA,NA,CASSYSATNYGYTF,TGTGCCAGCAGTTACTCGGCAACTAACTATGGCTACACCTTC
14,TRBV10-3,TRBJ1-2,NA,NA,CAGSGSGVRGGYTF,TGTGCCGGAAGCGGGAGCGGGGTAAGAGGTGGCTACACCTTC
14,TRBV27,TRBJ2-1,few,NA,CASSRGMSYNEQFF,TGTGCCAGCAGCCGGGGGATGTCCTACAATGAGCAGTTCTTC
11,TRBV6-6,TRBJ1-1,NA,NA,CASTQGYEAFF,TGTGCCAGCACCCAGGGTTATGAAGCTTTCTTT